These T cell receptor beta chains were read from a single sample in a study of blood T cell repertoires in COVID-19. Using immunoSEQ multiplex PCR, the repertoire was profiled, and TCRdb retains in-frame clones only, with some absent. The table shows around 200,000 clones, with around 83% occurring only once. Sequencing input: peripheral blood. These receptors all come from a woman aged 40 to 50 with acute or convalescent COVID-19. CDR3s include the opening cysteine and the closing phenylalanine or tryptophan. The D gene is left open where the match is weak. Expanded clones are given a class, and other clones once, few, many or no size at all.

cdr3_aa j_call clone_size v_call d_call
CASSDRADGQQETQYF TRBJ2-5 - TRBV11-1 -
CASSYAVYEQYF TRBJ2-7 - TRBV6-2/TRBV6-3 -
CSVVRQTGELFF TRBJ2-2 - TRBV29-1 -
CAWIRYRAIRGHGYTF TRBJ1-2 - TRBV30 -
CASSSDISAGNTIYF TRBJ1-3 few TRBV27 -
CASSAKTGGYNSPLHF TRBJ1-6 - TRBV27 TRBD1
CASAPEQTQYF TRBJ2-5 - TRBV5-8 -
CASNHQGNGEKLFF TRBJ1-4 - TRBV6-5 -
CASSGQGKQPQHF TRBJ1-5 - TRBV19 -
CASTYPPGQGYYEQYF TRBJ2-7 - TRBV27 TRBD1
CASSGQQDEKLFF TRBJ1-4 once TRBV18 -
CASSFEGRSTGELFF TRBJ2-2 few TRBV5-1 -
CASSPRPGLAGDPRPKETQYF TRBJ2-5 - TRBV27 TRBD2
CASSLFMGGSYNEQFF TRBJ2-1 - TRBV5-1 TRBD2
CASSGGGTAIGNTIYF TRBJ1-3 - TRBV7-8 TRBD1
CASSQGLGGKNTEAFF TRBJ1-1 - TRBV3-1/TRBV3-2 -
CASSLLGGRETQYF TRBJ2-5 - TRBV28 -